This TCR beta chain stems from a study of beta chain features in type 1 diabetes. Whole-study results and caveats: An over-representation of cells with high TCR expression could result from cDNA sequencing.

With 5 bases clipped from V and 2 bases from J, the junction kept 4 bases outside the gene matches. CDR3 length: 15 residues. Germline values: CDR1 MNHEY, CDR2 SMNVEV (reference sequence). CD4+ cells of the naive, central memory, regulatory and stem cell-like memory types were sorted via CD45RO/CCR7/CD25/CD127/CD95/CD27. The sequenced template was cDNA made from the entire isolated RNA. There were around 3.5 million reads on average in the naive, central memory and regulatory T cell samples. Assay used: immunoSEQ multiplex PCR; TCRdb lists only in-frame clones, some missing. The sample contains 150,000 to 170,000 clones, 8.1% of which appear only once. This clone was counted a few times. Its antigen remains unidentified.

The rearrangement uses TRBV27 and TRBJ1-1; 11 nucleotides line up with TRBD1. The TCR sequence derives from a man aged 18 to 30 in good health. The sample comprised central memory CD4+ T cells from blood. The CDR3, as DNA: TGTGCCAGCAGTCGGGACAGGGGGGCTAACACTGAAGCTTTCTTT. This codes for CASSRDRGANTEAFF.